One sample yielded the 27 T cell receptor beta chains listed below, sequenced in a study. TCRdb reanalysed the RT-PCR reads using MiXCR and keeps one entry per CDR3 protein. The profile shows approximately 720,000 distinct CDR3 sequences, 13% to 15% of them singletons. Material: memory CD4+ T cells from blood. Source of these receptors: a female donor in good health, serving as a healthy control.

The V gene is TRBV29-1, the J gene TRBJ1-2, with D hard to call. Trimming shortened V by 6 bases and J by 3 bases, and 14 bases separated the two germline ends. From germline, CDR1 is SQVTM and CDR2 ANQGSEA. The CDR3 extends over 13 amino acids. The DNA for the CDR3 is TGCAGCGTCTATAGTCGTTCCCACTATGGCTACACCTTC. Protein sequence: CSVYSRSHYGYTF.

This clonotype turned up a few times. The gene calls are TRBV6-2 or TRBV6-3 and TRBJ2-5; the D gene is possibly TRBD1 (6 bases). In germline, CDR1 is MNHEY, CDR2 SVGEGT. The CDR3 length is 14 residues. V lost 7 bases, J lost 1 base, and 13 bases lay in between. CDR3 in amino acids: CASTPQGGQETQYF. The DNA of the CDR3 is TGTGCCAGCACCCCACAGGGTGGCCAAGAGACCCAGTACTTC.

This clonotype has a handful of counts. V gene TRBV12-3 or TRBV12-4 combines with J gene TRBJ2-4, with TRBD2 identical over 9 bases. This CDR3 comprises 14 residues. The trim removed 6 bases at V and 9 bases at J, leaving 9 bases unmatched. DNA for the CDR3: TGTGCCAGCAGCCTATCTGGCGGGGGGGGCATTCAGTACTTC. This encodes CASSLSGGGGIQYF.

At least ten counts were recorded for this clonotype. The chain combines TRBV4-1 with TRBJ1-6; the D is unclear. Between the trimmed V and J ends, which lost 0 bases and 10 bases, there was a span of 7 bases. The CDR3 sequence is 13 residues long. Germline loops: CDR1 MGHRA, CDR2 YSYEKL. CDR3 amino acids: CASSQDIRSPLHF. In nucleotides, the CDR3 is TGCGCCAGCAGCCAAGACATTCGGTCACCCCTCCACTTT.

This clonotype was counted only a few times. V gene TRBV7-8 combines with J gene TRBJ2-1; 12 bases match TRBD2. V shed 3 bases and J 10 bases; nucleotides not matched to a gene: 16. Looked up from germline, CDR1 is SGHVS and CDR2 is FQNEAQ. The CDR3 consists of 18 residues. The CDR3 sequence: CASSFVRASGLAGREQFF. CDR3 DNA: TGTGCCAGCAGCTTTGTACGGGCCTCAGGACTAGCGGGACGAGAGCAGTTCTTC.

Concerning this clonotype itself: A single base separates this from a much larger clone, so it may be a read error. The CDR3, as DNA: TGTGCCAGCAGCTTAGTCTGGAAGATCGAGCAGTACTTC. It encodes CASSLVWKIEQYF. The V call is TRBV7-2, the J call TRBJ2-7; no definite D call. The ends were cut back, 1 base at V and 6 bases at J, with 10 bases in the middle. The CDR3 has 13 residues. Germline V CDR1 and CDR2: SGHTA, FQGNSA.

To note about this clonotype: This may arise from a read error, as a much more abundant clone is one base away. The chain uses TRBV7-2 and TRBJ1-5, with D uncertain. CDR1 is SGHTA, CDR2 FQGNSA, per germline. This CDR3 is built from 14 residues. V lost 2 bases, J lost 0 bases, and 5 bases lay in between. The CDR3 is CASSLKYSNQPQHF. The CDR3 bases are TGTGCCAGCAGCTTAAAGTATAGCAATCAGCCCCAGCATTTT.

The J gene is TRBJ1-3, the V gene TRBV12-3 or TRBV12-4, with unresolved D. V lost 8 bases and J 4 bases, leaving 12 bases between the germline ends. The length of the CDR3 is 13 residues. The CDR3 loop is CASHLGDGNTIYF. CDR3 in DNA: TGTGCCAGCCATTTAGGTGACGGAAACACCATATATTTT.

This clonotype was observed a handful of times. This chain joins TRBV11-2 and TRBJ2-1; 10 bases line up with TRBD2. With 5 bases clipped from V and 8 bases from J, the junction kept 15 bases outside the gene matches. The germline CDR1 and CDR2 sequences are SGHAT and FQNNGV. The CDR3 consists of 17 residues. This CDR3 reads CASSPPGTAGGPHEQFF. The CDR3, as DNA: TGTGCCAGCAGCCCCCCCGGTACAGCGGGAGGGCCCCATGAGCAGTTCTTC.

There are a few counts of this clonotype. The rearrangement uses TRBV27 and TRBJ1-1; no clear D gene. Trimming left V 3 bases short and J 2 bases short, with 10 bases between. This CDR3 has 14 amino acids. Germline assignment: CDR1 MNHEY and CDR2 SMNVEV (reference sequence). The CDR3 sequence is CASSFHGDNTEAFF. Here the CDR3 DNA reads TGTGCCAGCAGTTTTCATGGAGATAACACTGAAGCTTTCTTT.

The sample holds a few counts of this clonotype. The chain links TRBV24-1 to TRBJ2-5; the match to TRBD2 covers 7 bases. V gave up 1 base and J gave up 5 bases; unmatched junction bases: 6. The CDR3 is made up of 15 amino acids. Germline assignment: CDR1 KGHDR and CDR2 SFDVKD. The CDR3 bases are TGTGCCACCAGTGATTTAAGCGGGAATCGGGAGACCCAGTACTTC. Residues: CATSDLSGNRETQYF.

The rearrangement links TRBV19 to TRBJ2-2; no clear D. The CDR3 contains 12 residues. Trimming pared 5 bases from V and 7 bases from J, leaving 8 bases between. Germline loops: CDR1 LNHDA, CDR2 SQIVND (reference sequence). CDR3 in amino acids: CASSRQNGELFF. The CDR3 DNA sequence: TGTGCCAGTAGTCGCCAAAACGGGGAGCTGTTTTTT.

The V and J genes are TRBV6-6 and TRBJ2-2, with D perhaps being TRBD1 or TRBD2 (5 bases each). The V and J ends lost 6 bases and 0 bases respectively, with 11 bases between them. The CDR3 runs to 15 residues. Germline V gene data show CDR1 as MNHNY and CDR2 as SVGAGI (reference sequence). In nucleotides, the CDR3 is TGTGCCAGCAGCGACCGGGGCCCGAACACCGGGGAGCTGTTTTTT. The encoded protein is CASSDRGPNTGELFF.

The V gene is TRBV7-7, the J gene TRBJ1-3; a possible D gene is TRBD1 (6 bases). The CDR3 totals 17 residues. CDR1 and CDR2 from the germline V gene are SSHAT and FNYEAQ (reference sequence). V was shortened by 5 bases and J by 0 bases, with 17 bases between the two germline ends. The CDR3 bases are TGTGCCAGCAGCCGAGGGGGGACACCAAACTCTGGAAACACCATATATTTT. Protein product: CASSRGGTPNSGNTIYF.

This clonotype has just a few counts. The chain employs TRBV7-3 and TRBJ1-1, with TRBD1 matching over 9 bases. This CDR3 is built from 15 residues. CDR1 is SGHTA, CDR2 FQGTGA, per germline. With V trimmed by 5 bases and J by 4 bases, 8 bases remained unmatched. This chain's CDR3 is CASSPHTGGSTEAFF. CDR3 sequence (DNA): TGTGCCAGCAGCCCCCATACAGGGGGCAGCACTGAAGCTTTCTTT.

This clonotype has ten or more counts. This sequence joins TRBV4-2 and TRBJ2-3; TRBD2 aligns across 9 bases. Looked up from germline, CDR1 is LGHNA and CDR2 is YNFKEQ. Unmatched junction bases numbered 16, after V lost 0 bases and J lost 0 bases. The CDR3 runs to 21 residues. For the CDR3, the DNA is TGTGCCAGCAGCCAAGAATTGATCCTACGCGGCCTAGCGGGAAGCACAGATACGCAGTATTTT. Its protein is CASSQELILRGLAGSTDTQYF.

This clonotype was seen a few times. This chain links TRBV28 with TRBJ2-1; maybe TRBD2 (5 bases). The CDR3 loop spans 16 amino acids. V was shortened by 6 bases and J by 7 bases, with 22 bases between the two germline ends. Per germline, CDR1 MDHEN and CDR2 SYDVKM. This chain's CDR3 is CASSPGLTDGKNEQFF. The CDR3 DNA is TGTGCCAGCAGCCCTGGGTTAACGGACGGGAAAAATGAGCAGTTCTTC. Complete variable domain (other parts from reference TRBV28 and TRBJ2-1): DVKVTQSSRYLVKRTGEKVFLECVQDMDHENMFWYRQDPGLGLRLIYFSYDVKMKEKGDIPEGYSVSREKKERFSLILESASTNQTSMYLCASSPGLTDGKNEQFFGPGTRLTVL.

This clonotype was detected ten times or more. CDR3 DNA sequence: TGCAGCGCCGGGCAGAGCAACACTGAAGCTTTCTTT. It yields the protein CSAGQSNTEAFF. The chain employs TRBV29-1 and TRBJ1-1; D unresolved. Germline CDR1 and CDR2: SQVTM and ANQGSEA. Trimming shortened V by 7 bases and J by 2 bases, and 11 bases separated the two germline ends. CDR3 length: 12 residues.

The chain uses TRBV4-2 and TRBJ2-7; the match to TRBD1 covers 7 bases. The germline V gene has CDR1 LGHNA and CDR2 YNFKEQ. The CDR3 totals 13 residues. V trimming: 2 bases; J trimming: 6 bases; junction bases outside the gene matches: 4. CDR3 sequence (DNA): TGTGCCAGCAGCCAAACGGACAGGCCCGAGCAGTACTTC. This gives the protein CASSQTDRPEQYF.

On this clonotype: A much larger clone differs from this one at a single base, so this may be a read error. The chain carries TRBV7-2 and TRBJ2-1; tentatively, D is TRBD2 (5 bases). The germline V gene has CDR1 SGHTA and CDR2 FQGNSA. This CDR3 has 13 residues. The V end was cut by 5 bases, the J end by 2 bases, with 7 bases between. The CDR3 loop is CASSGSPYNEQFF. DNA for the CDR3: TGTGCCAGCAGCGGGAGCCCCTACAATGAGCAGTTCTTC.

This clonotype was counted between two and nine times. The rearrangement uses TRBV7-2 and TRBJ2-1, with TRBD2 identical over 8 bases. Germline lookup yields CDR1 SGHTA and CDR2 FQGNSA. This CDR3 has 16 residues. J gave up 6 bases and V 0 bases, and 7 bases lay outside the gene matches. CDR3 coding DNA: TGTGCCAGCAGCTTAGCGGGTGCGGGAGGTTTCAATGAGCAGTTCTTC. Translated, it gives CASSLAGAGGFNEQFF.

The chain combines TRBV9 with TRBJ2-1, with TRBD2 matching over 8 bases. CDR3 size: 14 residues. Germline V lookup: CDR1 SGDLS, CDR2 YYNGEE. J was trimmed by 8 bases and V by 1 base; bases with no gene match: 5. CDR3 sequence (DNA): TGTGCCAGCAGCGTACAAGCGGGAGAGGATGAGCAGTTCTTC. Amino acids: CASSVQAGEDEQFF.

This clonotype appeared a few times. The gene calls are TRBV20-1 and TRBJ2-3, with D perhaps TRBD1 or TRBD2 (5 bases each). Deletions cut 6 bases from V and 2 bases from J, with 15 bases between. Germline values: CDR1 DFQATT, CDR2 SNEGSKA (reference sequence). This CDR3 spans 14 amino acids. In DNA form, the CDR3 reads TGCAGTGCCGCCCGGGACCAATACACAGATACGCAGTATTTT. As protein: CSAARDQYTDTQYF.

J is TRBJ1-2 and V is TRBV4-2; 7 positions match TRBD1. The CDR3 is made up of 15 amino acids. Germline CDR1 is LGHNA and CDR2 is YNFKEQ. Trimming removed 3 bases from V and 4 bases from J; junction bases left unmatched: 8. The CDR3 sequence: CASSQSVWDSYGYTF. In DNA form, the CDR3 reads TGTGCCAGCAGCCAGTCGGTCTGGGACAGCTATGGCTACACCTTC.

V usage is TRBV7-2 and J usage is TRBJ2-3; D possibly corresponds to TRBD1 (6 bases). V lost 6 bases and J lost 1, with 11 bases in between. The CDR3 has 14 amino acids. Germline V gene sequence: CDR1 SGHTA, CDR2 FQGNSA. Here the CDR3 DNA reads TGTGCCAGCAGGTACAGACAGGGCACAGATACGCAGTATTTT. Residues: CASRYRQGTDTQYF.

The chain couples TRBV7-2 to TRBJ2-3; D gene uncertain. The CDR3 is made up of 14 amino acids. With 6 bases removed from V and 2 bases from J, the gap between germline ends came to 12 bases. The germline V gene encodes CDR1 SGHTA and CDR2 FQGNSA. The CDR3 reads CASSIRLNTDTQYF. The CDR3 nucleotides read TGTGCCAGCAGTATCAGGCTGAACACAGATACGCAGTATTTT.

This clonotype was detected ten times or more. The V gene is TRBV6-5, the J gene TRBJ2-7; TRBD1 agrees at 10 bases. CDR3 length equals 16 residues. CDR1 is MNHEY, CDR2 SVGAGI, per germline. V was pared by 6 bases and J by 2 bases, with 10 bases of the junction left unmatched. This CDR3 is CASSPRTGGIPYEQYF. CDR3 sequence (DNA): TGTGCCAGCAGCCCCCGGACAGGGGGTATCCCCTACGAGCAGTACTTC.